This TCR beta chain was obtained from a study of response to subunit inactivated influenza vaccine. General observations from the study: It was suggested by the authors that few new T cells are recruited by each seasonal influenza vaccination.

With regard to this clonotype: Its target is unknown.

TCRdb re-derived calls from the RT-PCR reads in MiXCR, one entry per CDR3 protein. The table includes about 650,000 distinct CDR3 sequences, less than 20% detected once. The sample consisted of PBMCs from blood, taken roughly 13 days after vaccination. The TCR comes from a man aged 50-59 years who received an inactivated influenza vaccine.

The CDR3 nucleotides are TGTGCCAGCAGCTTATCCCGGACTTTGAGGACTGAAGCTTTCTTT. It codes for CASSLSRTLRTEAFF. The rearrangement joins TRBV7-2 to TRBJ1-1; unclear D gene. Trimming cost V 2 bases and J 5 bases, with 15 bases left between them. The CDR3 runs to 15 residues. CDR1 SGHTA and CDR2 FQGNSA come from the germline V gene.